This TCR beta chain appears in the sequencing data of a study of shared clonotypes between healthy human individuals. Study-level points and caveats: Relative to clonotypes present in all four donors, those not shared had lower generation probabilities. With a few donors compared, around 4.7% of naive CD4 clonotypes were shared. Donor clonotype sharing was expected to depend on sequencing depth.

CD8 cells classed as naive were CD45RO-negative and positively selected for CCR7, excluding terminally differentiated effector memory CD45RA+ cells. A word on this clone: Its cognate antigen is unknown.

200 to 250 ng DNA, tens of thousands of T cell genomes, went into each sorted-subset replicate PCR. Libraries were prepared by immunoSEQ multiplex PCR; TCRdb keeps only in-frame clonotypes and omits some of them. The table shows millions of clones, with less than 95% occurring only once. The CDR3 is made up of 14 amino acids. The germline CDR1 and CDR2 sequences are SEHNR and FQNEAQ (reference sequence). Trimming took off 7 bases at V and 0 bases at J, with 13 bases between the two ends. This chain uses TRBV7-9 with TRBJ2-7; no clear D. The receptor comes from a man aged 18-30 years in good health. Sequences were obtained from naive CD8+ T cells sorted from blood. The DNA for the CDR3 is TGTGCCAGCACCGGGTCTTTGAGCTCCTACGAGCAGTACTTC. Translating it yields CASTGSLSSYEQYF.